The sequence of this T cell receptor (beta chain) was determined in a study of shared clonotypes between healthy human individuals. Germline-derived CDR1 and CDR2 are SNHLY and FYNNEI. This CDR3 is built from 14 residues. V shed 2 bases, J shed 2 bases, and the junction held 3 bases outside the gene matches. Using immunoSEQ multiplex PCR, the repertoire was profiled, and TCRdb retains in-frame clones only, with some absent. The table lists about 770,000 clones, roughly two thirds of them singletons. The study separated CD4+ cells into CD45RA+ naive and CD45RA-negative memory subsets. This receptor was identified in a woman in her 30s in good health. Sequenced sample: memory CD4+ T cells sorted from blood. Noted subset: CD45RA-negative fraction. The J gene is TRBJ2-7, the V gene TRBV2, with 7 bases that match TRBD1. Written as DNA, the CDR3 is TGTGCCAGCAGTGAACAGGGGGAAGCCTACGAGCAGTACTTC. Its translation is CASSEQGEAYEQYF.